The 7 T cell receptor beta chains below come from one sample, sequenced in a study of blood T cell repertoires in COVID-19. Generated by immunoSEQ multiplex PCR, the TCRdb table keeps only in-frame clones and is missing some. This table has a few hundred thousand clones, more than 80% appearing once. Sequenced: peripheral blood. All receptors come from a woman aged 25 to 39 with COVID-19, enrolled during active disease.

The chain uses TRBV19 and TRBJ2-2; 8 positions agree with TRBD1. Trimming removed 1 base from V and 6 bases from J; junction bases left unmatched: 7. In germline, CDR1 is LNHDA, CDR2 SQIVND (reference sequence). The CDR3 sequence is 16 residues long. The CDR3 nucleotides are TGTGCCAGTAGTATAGTCCAAGGACAGGGCCCCGGGGAGCTGTTTTTT. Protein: CASSIVQGQGPGELFF.

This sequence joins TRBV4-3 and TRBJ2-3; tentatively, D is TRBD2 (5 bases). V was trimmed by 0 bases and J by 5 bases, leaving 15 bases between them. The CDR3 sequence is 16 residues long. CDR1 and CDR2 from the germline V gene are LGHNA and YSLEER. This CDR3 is CASSQDAGVLGDTQYF. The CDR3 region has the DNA TGCGCCAGCAGCCAAGATGCCGGGGTTTTAGGAGATACGCAGTATTTT.

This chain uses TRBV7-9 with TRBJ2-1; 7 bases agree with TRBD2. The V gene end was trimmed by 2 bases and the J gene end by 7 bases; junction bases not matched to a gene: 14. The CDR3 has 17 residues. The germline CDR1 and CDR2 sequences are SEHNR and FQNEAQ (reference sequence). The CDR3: CASSLKASGFEANEQFF. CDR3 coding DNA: TGTGCCAGCAGCTTAAAGGCTAGCGGCTTCGAGGCAAATGAGCAGTTCTTC.

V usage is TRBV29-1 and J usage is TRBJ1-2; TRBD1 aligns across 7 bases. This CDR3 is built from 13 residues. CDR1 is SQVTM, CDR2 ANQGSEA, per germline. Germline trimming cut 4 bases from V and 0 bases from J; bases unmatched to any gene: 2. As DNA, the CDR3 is TGCAGCGTTGGGGGGACAGCTAACTATGGCTACACCTTC. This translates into CSVGGTANYGYTF.

The CDR3 DNA sequence: TGTGCCAGCAGTGACGCGGCGGGAGGGAAGGGCAATGAGCAGTTCTTC. Residues: CASSDAAGGKGNEQFF. The chain links TRBV6-1 to TRBJ2-1; 9 bases line up with TRBD2. The CDR3 is made up of 16 amino acids. The germline V gene has CDR1 MNHNS and CDR2 SASEGT. Trimming at V came to 3 bases and at J to 6 bases, leaving 9 bases not matched to a gene.

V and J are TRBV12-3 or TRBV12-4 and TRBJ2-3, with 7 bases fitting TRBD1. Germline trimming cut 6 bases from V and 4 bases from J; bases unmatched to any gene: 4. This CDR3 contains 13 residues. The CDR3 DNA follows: TGTGCCAGCAGGGGACAGCAGGCAGATACGCAGTATTTT. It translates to CASRGQQADTQYF.

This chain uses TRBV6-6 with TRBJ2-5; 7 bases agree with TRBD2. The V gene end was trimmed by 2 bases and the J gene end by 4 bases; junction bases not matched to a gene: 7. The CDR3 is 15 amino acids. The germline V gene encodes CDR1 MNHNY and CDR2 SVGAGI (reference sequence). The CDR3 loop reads CASSYGGGFGETQYF. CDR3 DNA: TGTGCCAGCAGTTACGGGGGGGGGTTTGGAGAGACCCAGTACTTC.